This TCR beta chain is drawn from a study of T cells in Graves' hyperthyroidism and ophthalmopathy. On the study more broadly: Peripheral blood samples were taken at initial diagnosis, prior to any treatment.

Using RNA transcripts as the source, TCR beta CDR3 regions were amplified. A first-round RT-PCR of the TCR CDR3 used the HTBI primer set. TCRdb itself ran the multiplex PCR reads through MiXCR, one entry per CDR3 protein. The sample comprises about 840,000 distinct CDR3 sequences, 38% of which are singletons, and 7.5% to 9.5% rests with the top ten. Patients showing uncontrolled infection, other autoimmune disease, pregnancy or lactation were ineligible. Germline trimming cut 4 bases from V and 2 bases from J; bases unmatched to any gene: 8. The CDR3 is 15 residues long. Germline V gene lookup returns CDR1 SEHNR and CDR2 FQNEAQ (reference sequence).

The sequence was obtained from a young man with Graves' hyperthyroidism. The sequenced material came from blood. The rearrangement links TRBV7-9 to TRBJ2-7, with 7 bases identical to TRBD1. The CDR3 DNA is TGTGCCAGCAGCTCGACTGGGACAGCCACCTACGAGCAGTACTTC. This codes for CASSSTGTATYEQYF. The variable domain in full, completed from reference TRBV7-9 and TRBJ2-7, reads DTGVSQNPRHKITKRGQNVTFRCDPISEHNRLYWYRQTLGQGPEFLTYFQNEAQLEKSRLLSDRFSAERPKGSFSTLEIQRTEQGDSAMYLCASSSTGTATYEQYFGPGTRLTVT.